This T cell receptor beta chain was identified during a study of blood T cell repertoires in COVID-19. Study in general: Samples of COVID-19 (acute and convalescent) were obtained from the United States, Italy and Spain.

V shed 5 bases, J shed 4 bases, and the junction held 7 bases outside the gene matches. The CDR3 totals 15 residues. Germline assignment: CDR1 SGHAT and CDR2 FQNNGV. Sequencing used immunoSEQ multiplex PCR; TCRdb keeps in-frame clones, though not all of them. The data contain 200,000 to 250,000 clones, roughly 80% of them singletons. The sequenced sample consisted of peripheral blood. The chain recombines TRBV11-2 with TRBJ1-5, with 8 bases that match TRBD1. The sequence derives from a woman in her seventies with acute or convalescent COVID-19. For the CDR3, the DNA is TGTGCCAGCAGCCGGGATGGGACAGGAAATCAGCCCCAGCATTTT. Amino acid sequence: CASSRDGTGNQPQHF.